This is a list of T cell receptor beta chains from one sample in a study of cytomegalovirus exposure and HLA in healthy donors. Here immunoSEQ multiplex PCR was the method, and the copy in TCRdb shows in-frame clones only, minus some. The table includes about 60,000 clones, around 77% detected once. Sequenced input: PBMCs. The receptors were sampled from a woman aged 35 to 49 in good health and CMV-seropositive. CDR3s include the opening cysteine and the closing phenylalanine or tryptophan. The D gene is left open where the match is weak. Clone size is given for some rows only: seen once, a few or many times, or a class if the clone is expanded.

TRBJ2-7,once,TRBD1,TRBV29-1,CSVGNRGSYEQYF,TGCAGCGTTGGAAACAGGGGCTCCTACGAGCAGTACTTC
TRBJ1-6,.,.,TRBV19,CASSIDHGSNSPLHF,TGTGCCAGTAGTATAGATCACGGGTCTAATTCACCCCTCCACTTT
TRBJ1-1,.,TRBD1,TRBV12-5,CASAAGQGNRNEAFF,TGTGCTAGTGCCGCCGGACAGGGGAATCGGAATGAAGCTTTCTTT
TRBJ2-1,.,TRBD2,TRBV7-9,CASSLAGTSGGAGQFF,TGTGCCAGCAGCCTTGCCGGGACTAGCGGGGGGGCCGGGCAGTTCTTC
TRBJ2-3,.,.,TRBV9,CASSVGTRASTDTQYF,TGTGCCAGCAGCGTCGGGACTCGTGCTAGCACAGATACGCAGTATTTT
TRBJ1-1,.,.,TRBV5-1,CASTEGQYNTEAFF,TGCGCCAGCACCGAGGGACAATATAACACTGAAGCTTTCTTT
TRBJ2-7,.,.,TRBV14,CASSPALGSSYEQYF,TGTGCCAGCAGCCCAGCTCTGGGCAGTTCCTACGAGCAGTACTTC
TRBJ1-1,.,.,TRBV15,CATALGPVDTEAFF,TGTGCCACCGCCCTGGGGCCCGTGGACACTGAAGCTTTCTTT
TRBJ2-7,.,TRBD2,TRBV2,CASSGLAGVYEQYF,TGTGCCAGCAGCGGACTAGCGGGGGTGTACGAGCAGTACTTC
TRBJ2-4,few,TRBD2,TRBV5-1,CASSQSGSLAKNIQYF,TGCGCCAGCAGCCAGAGCGGGAGCTTAGCCAAAAACATTCAGTACTTC
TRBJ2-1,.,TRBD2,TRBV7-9,CSSSSLAGGPYNEQFF,TGTTCCAGCAGCTCATTAGCGGGGGGGCCCTACAATGAGCAGTTCTTC
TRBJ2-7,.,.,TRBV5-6,CASSFRDTYYEQYF,TGTGCCAGCAGCTTTAGGGACACCTACTACGAGCAGTACTTC
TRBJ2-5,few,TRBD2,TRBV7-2,CASSLARALAGGETQYF,TGTGCCAGCAGCTTAGCTCGAGCCTTAGCGGGGGGGGAGACCCAGTACTTC
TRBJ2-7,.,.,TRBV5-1,CASSLEQGEQYF,TGCGCCAGCAGCTTGGAGCAGGGCGAGCAGTACTTC
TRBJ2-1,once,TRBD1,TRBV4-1,CASSPRTGNIGNNEQFF,TGCGCCAGCAGCCCTCGGACAGGCAATATAGGGAACAATGAGCAGTTCTTC
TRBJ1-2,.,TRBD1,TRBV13,CASSLGTGVGYGYTF,TGTGCCAGCAGCTTAGGGACAGGGGTTGGCTATGGCTACACCTTC
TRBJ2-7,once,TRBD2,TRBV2,CASSLEAGGKQYF,TGTGCCAGCAGTCTCGAAGCGGGGGGGAAGCAGTACTTC
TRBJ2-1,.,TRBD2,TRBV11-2,CASSFGGTSANYNEQFF,TGTGCCAGCAGCTTCGGAGGGACTAGCGCAAACTACAATGAGCAGTTCTTC
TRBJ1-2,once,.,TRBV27,CASSFSARPGYGYTF,TGTGCCAGCAGTTTTTCGGCTAGGCCTGGCTATGGCTACACCTTC
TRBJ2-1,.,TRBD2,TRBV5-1,CASSLVGGGARNEQFF,TGCGCCAGCAGCTTGGTGGGCGGGGGGGCCCGCAATGAGCAGTTCTTC
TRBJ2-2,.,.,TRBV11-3,CASSLVAGAGTGELFF,TGTGCCAGCAGCTTAGTGGCGGGGGCGGGGACCGGGGAGCTGTTTTTT
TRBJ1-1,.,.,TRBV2,CASSELTMGSEAFF,TGTGCCAGCAGTGAATTGACCATGGGGAGTGAAGCTTTCTTT
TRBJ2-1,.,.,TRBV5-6,CASSLGGYNEQFF,TGTGCCAGCAGCTTGGGAGGGTACAATGAGCAGTTCTTC
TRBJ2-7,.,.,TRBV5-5,CASSSRGGTDSYEQYF,TGTGCCAGCAGCTCCCGCGGAGGGACGGACTCCTACGAGCAGTACTTC
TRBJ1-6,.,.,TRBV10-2,CASSAGQGFLYFSYNSPLHF,TGCGCCAGCAGTGCTGGGCAGGGCTTTCTATATTTCTCCTATAATTCACCCCTCCACTTT
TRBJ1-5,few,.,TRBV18,CASSPGTGENQPQHF,TGTGCCAGCTCACCCGGGACGGGGGAAAATCAGCCCCAGCATTTT
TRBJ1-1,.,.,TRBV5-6,CASRPLGGSTEAFF,TGTGCCAGCAGGCCCCTGGGGGGGTCCACTGAAGCTTTCTTT
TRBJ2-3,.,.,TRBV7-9,CSSSLTPQDTQYF,TGTTCCAGCAGCTTAACTCCCCAAGATACGCAGTATTTT
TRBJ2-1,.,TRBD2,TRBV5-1,CASSIGLAGDNEQFF,TGCGCCAGCAGCATTGGACTAGCGGGGGACAATGAGCAGTTCTTC
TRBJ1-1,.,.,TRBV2,CASSDRGNTEAFF,TGTGCCAGCAGTGACAGGGGTAACACTGAAGCTTTCTTT
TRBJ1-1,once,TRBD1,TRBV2,CASRQGAVSEAFF,TGTGCCAGCAGGCAGGGGGCGGTCTCTGAAGCTTTCTTT